This T cell receptor (beta chain) was found in a study of T cells in narcolepsy. Turning to the study itself: Patients with NT1 or NT2 and healthy control donors were enrolled.

Study-wide findings and caveats: Comparing one patient's CSF and blood CD4+ clonotypes highlighted HCRT- and TRIB2-specific autoreactive clonotypes. Reportedly, autoreactive clonotypes were serially detected in patients' blood but not controls'.

Comments on this clone: Its antigen is still unknown.

TCRdb's copy holds only in-frame clones and misses some; the assay was immunoSEQ multiplex PCR. Of 34,000 or so clones detected, over 70% appear once; the ten largest clones hold around 3.8%. Source material: memory (CD45RA-) CD4+ T cells from blood. The TCR sequence derives from a human donor in good health.

This CDR3 is CASARDGTGPYGYTF. DNA for the CDR3: TGTGCCAGCGCTCGGGATGGGACAGGGCCCTATGGCTACACCTTC. The chain is built from TRBV6-5 and TRBJ1-2; 9 bases agree with TRBD1. CDR3 size: 15 residues. J gave up 4 bases and V 8 bases, and 11 bases lay outside the gene matches. Per germline, CDR1 MNHEY and CDR2 SVGAGI.